A selection of T cell receptor beta chains follows, all from one sample in a study of T cells in Graves' hyperthyroidism and ophthalmopathy. TCRdb itself ran the multiplex PCR reads through MiXCR, one entry per CDR3 protein. Among some 400,000 distinct CDR3 sequences listed, roughly 19% were seen once. The source material was blood. The receptors come from a woman in her late teens or twenties with Graves' hyperthyroidism. Each CDR3 is given with its conserved first and last residue. A D gene is named only where the DNA matches it firmly. Clone size is not always given. Where it is, it says once, few, many or a class for expanded clones.

D gene: TRBD1
clone size: many
V gene: TRBV20-1
J gene: TRBJ2-7
CDR3 DNA: TGCAGTGCTTCCCCTCCAGGGACAGGGTGGCACGAGCAGTACTTC
CDR3 protein: CSASPPGTGWHEQYF

D gene: TRBD1
clone size: many
V gene: TRBV6-1
J gene: TRBJ1-2
CDR3 DNA: TGTGCCAGCAGTGAAGGTGCAGGGGGCTTTGGCTACACCTTC
CDR3 protein: CASSEGAGGFGYTF

D gene: TRBD1
clone size: NA
V gene: TRBV4-1
J gene: TRBJ1-5
CDR3 DNA: TGCGCCAGCAGCCATGCGGGGGACAGGGAGGGTAGGCGGCATTTT
CDR3 protein: CASSHAGDREGRRHF

D gene: NA
clone size: few
V gene: TRBV4-1
J gene: TRBJ1-1
CDR3 DNA: TGCGCCAGCAGCCAACGAAGCCTGAACACTGAAGCTTTCTTT
CDR3 protein: CASSQRSLNTEAFF

D gene: TRBD2
clone size: few
V gene: TRBV6-1
J gene: TRBJ2-2
CDR3 DNA: TGTGCCAGCATCGACTTTGCGGGGGGCGGTTCTGGGGAGCTGTTTTTT
CDR3 protein: CASIDFAGGGSGELFF

D gene: TRBD2
clone size: many
V gene: TRBV2
J gene: TRBJ2-2
CDR3 DNA: TGTGCCAGCAGTGAAGCGCTTCCGGGACTAGTCAACACCGGGGAGCTGTTTTTT
CDR3 protein: CASSEALPGLVNTGELFF

D gene: NA
clone size: many
V gene: TRBV6-5
J gene: TRBJ1-2
CDR3 DNA: TGTGCCAGCAGTTACTCGTACTCCGATGGCTACACCTTC
CDR3 protein: CASSYSYSDGYTF

D gene: TRBD1
clone size: NA
V gene: TRBV6-5
J gene: TRBJ1-2
CDR3 DNA: TGTGCCAGCAGTTTGGACAGGGGGCCCATTGGCTACACCTTC
CDR3 protein: CASSLDRGPIGYTF

D gene: TRBD1
clone size: many
V gene: TRBV30
J gene: TRBJ2-3
CDR3 DNA: TGTGCCTATTCCGGGACAGGCTGGGTGGATACGCAGTATTTT
CDR3 protein: CAYSGTGWVDTQYF

D gene: NA
clone size: NA
V gene: TRBV30
J gene: TRBJ2-7
CDR3 DNA: TGTGCCTGGAGGGACAGCAACGAGCAGTACTTC
CDR3 protein: CAWRDSNEQYF

D gene: NA
clone size: NA
V gene: TRBV5-1
J gene: TRBJ1-2
CDR3 DNA: TGCGCCAGCAGAAACGTATTAGAGCGTTATGGCTACACCTTC
CDR3 protein: CASRNVLERYGYTF

D gene: NA
clone size: NA
V gene: TRBV2
J gene: TRBJ1-6
CDR3 DNA: TGTGCCAGCAGTTTTTGGACTCCAAATGGCTCCTATAATTCACCCCTCCACTTT
CDR3 protein: CASSFWTPNGSYNSPLHF

D gene: NA
clone size: many
V gene: TRBV24-1
J gene: TRBJ2-5
CDR3 DNA: TGTGCCACCAGTGAATTGGGGGGCGAAGAGACCCAGTACTTC
CDR3 protein: CATSELGGEETQYF

D gene: TRBD2
clone size: NA
V gene: TRBV9
J gene: TRBJ2-5
CDR3 DNA: TGTGCCAGCAGCGTAGTTGCGGGGGACCAAGAGACCCAGTACTTC
CDR3 protein: CASSVVAGDQETQYF

D gene: NA
clone size: few
V gene: TRBV5-1
J gene: TRBJ1-2
CDR3 DNA: TGCGCCAGCAGCTCCGGGCTTGGCTATGGCTACACCTTC
CDR3 protein: CASSSGLGYGYTF

D gene: TRBD1
clone size: many
V gene: TRBV10-3
J gene: TRBJ1-2
CDR3 DNA: TGTGCCATCACCCCGACATCCGACAGGGACGGCTACACCTTC
CDR3 protein: CAITPTSDRDGYTF

D gene: NA
clone size: many
V gene: TRBV7-9
J gene: TRBJ2-2
CDR3 DNA: TGTGCCAGCAGCGGTCTAGCTCTTGCCACCGGGGAGCTGTTTTTT
CDR3 protein: CASSGLALATGELFF

D gene: NA
clone size: many
V gene: TRBV6-5
J gene: TRBJ1-3
CDR3 DNA: TGTGCCAGCAGTTACTCGAAAAGGAGAGGAAACACCATATATTTT
CDR3 protein: CASSYSKRRGNTIYF

D gene: NA
clone size: many
V gene: TRBV6-5
J gene: TRBJ1-2
CDR3 DNA: TGTGCCAGCAGTTACAAGACGATGCACTATGGCTACACCTTC
CDR3 protein: CASSYKTMHYGYTF

D gene: NA
clone size: many
V gene: TRBV30
J gene: TRBJ1-1
CDR3 DNA: TGTGCCTGGAGTCGACAGTATGGGACTGAAGCTTTCTTT
CDR3 protein: CAWSRQYGTEAFF

D gene: TRBD1
clone size: many
V gene: TRBV12-3/TRBV12-4
J gene: TRBJ1-2
CDR3 DNA: TGTGCCAGCAGTTTAGGTCCGGGGACAGGGGTCGGCTACACCTTC
CDR3 protein: CASSLGPGTGVGYTF

D gene: NA
clone size: few
V gene: TRBV4-1
J gene: TRBJ1-2
CDR3 DNA: TGCGCCAGCAGCCCCAATACAGGAGGGTTCCGTGGCTACACCTTC
CDR3 protein: CASSPNTGGFRGYTF

D gene: TRBD1
clone size: once
V gene: TRBV27
J gene: TRBJ2-6
CDR3 DNA: TGTGCCAGCAGCCCAGACAGGGGGAATGGGGCCAACGTCCTGACTTTC
CDR3 protein: CASSPDRGNGANVLTF

D gene: TRBD1
clone size: many
V gene: TRBV2
J gene: TRBJ1-2
CDR3 DNA: TGTGCCAGCGCTCCGGGACAGGGCTATGGCTACACCTTC
CDR3 protein: CASAPGQGYGYTF

D gene: NA
clone size: many
V gene: TRBV10-1
J gene: TRBJ1-3
CDR3 DNA: TGCGCCAGCGGAGATCGAGGAAACACCATATATTTT
CDR3 protein: CASGDRGNTIYF

D gene: TRBD2
clone size: many
V gene: TRBV2
J gene: TRBJ2-7
CDR3 DNA: TGTGCCAGCAGTTCTCGAGCGGGGGACCCCTCCTACGAGCAGTACTTC
CDR3 protein: CASSSRAGDPSYEQYF